Listed below are T cell receptor beta chains from one sample, sequenced in a study of T cells in Graves' hyperthyroidism and ophthalmopathy. In TCRdb, the multiplex PCR reads were re-called with MiXCR into one record per CDR3 protein. The sample shows 460,000 or so distinct CDR3 sequences, approximately 14% of them seen only once. The sequencing sample was made of blood. These receptors were taken from a young woman with Graves' hyperthyroidism. Both conserved end residues are part of each CDR3. A D gene is named only where the DNA matches it firmly. Part of the rows lack a size; the others show once, few, many or a class for expanded clones.

j_call clone_size v_call d_call cdr3_aa cdr3_nt
TRBJ2-3 many TRBV20-1 TRBD2 CSARLGAQAGGRPDTQYF TGCAGTGCTAGACTGGGGGCGCAAGCGGGCGGGAGGCCAGATACGCAGTATTTT
TRBJ1-1 many TRBV20-1 - CSPGRNTEAFF TGCAGTCCAGGGAGGAACACTGAAGCTTTCTTT
TRBJ2-1 - TRBV20-1 TRBD2 CSARDGRGDNQQFF TGCAGTGCTAGAGATGGGAGGGGTGACAATCAGCAGTTCTTC
TRBJ1-3 - TRBV20-1 - CSATGERRFGNTIYF TGCAGTGCTACGGGGGAAAGGAGGTTTGGAAACACCATATATTTT
TRBJ1-4 - TRBV5-5 - CASSLIWDRKLFF TGTGCCAGCAGCTTGATCTGGGATCGAAAACTGTTTTTT
TRBJ1-3 many TRBV11-3 - CASSLQPGAGNTIYF TGTGCCAGCAGCTTACAGCCGGGGGCTGGAAACACCATATATTTT
TRBJ1-2 many TRBV11-2 TRBD1 CASSPTGGNYGYTF TGTGCCAGCAGCCCGACAGGGGGGAACTATGGCTACACCTTC
TRBJ2-7 - TRBV5-1 TRBD2 CASRERESYYPAYEQYF TGCGCCAGCAGAGAGCGGGAGTCTTATTACCCCGCCTACGAGCAGTACTTC
TRBJ2-1 many TRBV14 - CASSQAGPYNEQFF TGTGCCAGCAGCCAAGCCGGGCCTTACAATGAGCAGTTCTTC
TRBJ1-6 - TRBV30 TRBD1 CAWSGLGDRGLSRSPLHF TGTGCCTGGAGTGGCCTCGGGGACAGGGGGTTGAGTCGATCACCCCTCCACTTT
TRBJ2-3 few TRBV5-6 TRBD1 CASSTGDLADTQYF TGTGCCAGTAGCACAGGGGATCTGGCAGATACGCAGTATTTT
TRBJ2-3 many TRBV20-1 TRBD2 CSAAGREGSSTDTQYF TGCAGTGCGGCGGGGCGGGAGGGATCTAGCACAGATACGCAGTATTTT
TRBJ2-7 many TRBV9 - CASSVEADWAYEQYF TGTGCCAGCAGCGTAGAGGCGGACTGGGCATACGAGCAGTACTTC
TRBJ2-7 many TRBV18 - CASSLTGLSSYEQYF TGTGCCAGCTCACTAACGGGCCTCAGCTCCTACGAGCAGTACTTC
TRBJ1-5 many TRBV2 - CASRVKTDGNQPQHF TGTGCCAGCAGAGTTAAGACAGACGGCAATCAGCCCCAGCATTTT
TRBJ2-3 few TRBV2 TRBD2 CASRVGLAGTDTQYF TGTGCCAGCAGGGTCGGACTAGCGGGAACAGATACGCAGTATTTT
TRBJ2-1 many TRBV19 - CASSIDRSSYNEQFF TGTGCCAGTAGTATAGACAGGAGCTCCTACAATGAGCAGTTCTTC
TRBJ2-7 - TRBV5-4 - CASSLAGGGSDDEQYF TGTGCCAGCAGCTTGGCAGGTGGCGGATCTGATGACGAGCAGTACTTC
TRBJ2-5 few TRBV19 - CASSKQQSYQETQYF TGTGCCAGTAGTAAACAGCAATCATACCAAGAGACCCAGTACTTC
TRBJ1-1 many TRBV19 - CASSITRDTEAFF TGTGCCAGTAGTATAACCCGAGACACTGAAGCTTTCTTT
TRBJ1-5 few TRBV5-1 - CASSSGGGNNQPQHF TGCGCCAGCAGCTCTGGCGGAGGGAACAATCAGCCCCAGCATTTT
TRBJ2-5 many TRBV27 - CASSGLNRENQETQYF TGTGCCAGCAGTGGGCTGAACAGGGAAAACCAAGAGACCCAGTACTTC
TRBJ1-2 many TRBV30 - CAWSAGYRDGYTF TGTGCCTGGAGTGCGGGGTACCGCGATGGCTACACCTTC
TRBJ2-7 - TRBV6-2/TRBV6-3 - CASRTRQQTSYEQYF TGTGCCAGCAGGACTAGACAGCAGACCTCCTACGAGCAGTACTTC
TRBJ2-1 - TRBV19 TRBD2 CASRRGLAGVKEQFF TGTGCCAGTCGCCGGGGACTAGCGGGAGTAAAGGAGCAGTTCTTC
TRBJ2-2 - TRBV18 TRBD2 CASSPPYSGSDTGELFF TGTGCCAGCTCACCACCATATAGCGGGTCAGATACCGGGGAGCTGTTTTTT
TRBJ1-5 - TRBV2 TRBD1 CASSPTGGQPQHF TGTGCCAGCAGCCCTACAGGGGGTCAGCCCCAGCATTTT
TRBJ2-3 - TRBV27 TRBD2 CASTELAGLDTQYF TGTGCCAGCACGGAGCTAGCGGGATTAGATACGCAGTATTTT
TRBJ2-5 many TRBV7-9 TRBD2 CASSLSAGGETQYF TGTGCCAGCAGCCTTTCCGCGGGAGGGGAGACCCAGTACTTC
TRBJ1-1 - TRBV14 TRBD1 CASSPGQGAPRGLTEAFF TGTGCCAGCAGCCCGGGACAGGGGGCGCCTAGGGGTTTAACTGAAGCTTTCTTT
TRBJ1-4 many TRBV24-1 - CATSDSRGEKLFF TGTGCCACCAGTGATTCCAGGGGTGAAAAACTGTTTTTT
TRBJ2-5 - TRBV24-1 - CATSDSHQETQYF TGTGCTACCTCGGACAGCCATCAAGAGACCCAGTACTTC
TRBJ2-7 - TRBV6-5 TRBD2 CASSYRLAGEQYF TGTGCCAGCAGTTACCGTCTAGCGGGCGAGCAGTACTTC
TRBJ1-1 many TRBV7-3 - CASSSTGSNTEAFF TGTGCCAGCAGCAGCACAGGATCGAACACTGAAGCTTTCTTT
TRBJ2-5 - TRBV5-1 TRBD1 CASSPGQTTRVAQYF TGCGCCAGCAGCCCGGGACAGACCACAAGAGTGGCCCAGTACTTC
TRBJ2-3 few TRBV10-3 TRBD2 CAISRLGGTSGISDTQYF TGTGCCATCAGTCGTTTAGGGGGGACTAGCGGGATCTCAGATACGCAGTATTTT
TRBJ1-5 many TRBV12-3/TRBV12-4 - CASSQGSNQPQHF TGTGCCAGCAGTCAGGGGAGCAATCAGCCCCAGCATTTT
TRBJ2-1 - TRBV30 - CAWSVFGEQFF TGTGCCTGGAGTGTCTTTGGTGAGCAGTTCTTC
TRBJ1-1 few TRBV6-6 - CASSYSLNTEAFF TGTGCCAGCAGTTACTCGCTTAACACTGAAGCTTTCTTT
TRBJ2-2 many TRBV11-2 TRBD1 CASSPRDRGRTGELFF TGTGCCAGCAGCCCACGGGACAGGGGGCGAACCGGGGAGCTGTTTTTT
TRBJ2-5 many TRBV2 TRBD2 CASSDFLGTMETQYF TGTGCCAGCAGTGACTTTCTGGGGACTATGGAGACCCAGTACTTC
TRBJ2-2 few TRBV7-2 - CASSPDGGELFF TGTGCCAGCAGCCCCGATGGCGGGGAGCTGTTTTTT
TRBJ1-2 - TRBV5-1 - CASSFPRQDPNYGYTF TGCGCCAGCAGCTTCCCTCGACAGGATCCTAACTATGGCTACACCTTC
TRBJ1-1 many TRBV9 - CASSEQGYTEAFF TGTGCCAGCAGCGAACAGGGTTACACTGAAGCTTTCTTT
TRBJ2-7 many TRBV7-9 - CASSFGNRYEQYF TGTGCCAGCAGCTTCGGCAACCGCTACGAGCAGTACTTC
TRBJ2-3 few TRBV6-1 - CASGRTDTQYF TGTGCCAGCGGTCGTACAGATACGCAGTATTTT
TRBJ2-1 many TRBV6-1 TRBD1 CASSSGTGRNEQFF TGTGCCAGCAGTTCTGGGACAGGGCGGAATGAGCAGTTCTTC
TRBJ1-6 many TRBV6-1 - CASSYAGASSPLHF TGTGCCAGCAGTTACGCGGGGGCCTCTTCACCCCTCCACTTT
TRBJ2-6 many TRBV10-3 - CAISEGFVVSGANVLTF TGTGCCATCAGTGAAGGATTCGTAGTCTCTGGGGCCAACGTCCTGACTTTC